A selection of T cell receptor beta chains follows, all from one sample in a study of blood T cell repertoires in COVID-19. Produced via immunoSEQ multiplex PCR; TCRdb's table is partial and in-frame only. The sample holds approximately 220,000 clones, about nine tenths seen once. The sequenced sample was PBMCs or T cells enriched from blood (not recorded which). These receptor sequences come from a woman aged 40 to 49 with acute COVID-19. The CDR3 runs from the conserved cysteine through the conserved F or W. A D gene is named only where the DNA matches it firmly. Part of the rows lack a size; the others show once, few, many or a class for expanded clones.

D | size | J | V | length | CDR3 | DNA
. | . | TRBJ2-2 | TRBV7-6 | 13 | CASSFLSTGELFF | TGTGCCAGCAGCTTCCTAAGCACCGGGGAGCTGTTTTTT
. | . | TRBJ2-5 | TRBV2 | 12 | CASSDTAETQYF | TGTGCCAGCAGTGATACCGCGGAGACCCAGTACTTC
. | . | TRBJ1-1 | TRBV2 | 11 | CASTVNTEAFF | TGTGCCAGCACGGTGAACACTGAAGCTTTCTTT
. | . | TRBJ1-1 | TRBV7-2 | 17 | CASLQGRVGALTTEAFF | TGTGCCAGCCTTCAAGGGAGGGTAGGGGCGTTGACCACTGAAGCTTTCTTT
TRBD1 | . | TRBJ2-1 | TRBV14 | 15 | CASSRPGQGHNEQFF | TGTGCCAGCAGCCGACCGGGACAGGGTCACAATGAGCAGTTCTTC
. | once | TRBJ1-4 | TRBV18 | 13 | CASRTGGNEKLFF | TGTGCCAGCCGGACGGGGGGGAATGAAAAACTGTTTTTT
. | once | TRBJ1-3 | TRBV7-9 | 17 | CASSPRRGEFFGNTIYF | TGTGCCAGCAGCCCCAGGCGGGGGGAGTTCTTTGGAAACACCATATATTTT
. | . | TRBJ1-5 | TRBV19 | 14 | CASSIRDTNQPQHF | TGTGCCAGTAGTATAAGGGACACCAATCAGCCCCAGCATTTT
. | once | TRBJ2-1 | TRBV4-1 | 17 | CASSQVPGPRKDNEQFF | TGCGCCAGCAGCCAAGTCCCAGGGCCCAGAAAGGACAATGAGCAGTTCTTC
. | . | TRBJ1-4 | TRBV7-9 | 12 | CAIDAGNEKLFF | TGTGCCATCGACGCGGGTAATGAAAAACTGTTTTTT
TRBD1 | . | TRBJ1-1 | TRBV7-9 | 18 | CASSQPRQGAFYNTEAFF | TGTGCCAGCAGCCAACCCCGACAGGGGGCCTTTTACAACACTGAAGCTTTCTTT
. | . | TRBJ2-6 | TRBV7-3 | 15 | CASSFQASGANVLTF | TGTGCCAGCAGCTTTCAGGCCTCTGGGGCCAACGTCCTGACTTTC
. | . | TRBJ1-1 | TRBV4-3 | 13 | CASSQEDYTEAFF | TGCGCCAGCAGCCAAGAGGACTACACTGAAGCTTTCTTT
. | . | TRBJ1-1 | TRBV19 | 16 | CASSMRGGVSSTEAFF | TGTGCCAGTAGTATGCGGGGGGGCGTCTCCAGCACTGAAGCTTTCTTT
. | . | TRBJ1-2 | TRBV19 | 13 | CASSAGIDYGYTF | TGTGCCAGTAGTGCCGGGATTGATTATGGCTACACCTTC
TRBD1 | . | TRBJ1-4 | TRBV27 | 15 | CATRRSGTGGEKLFF | TGTGCCACCAGGCGATCCGGGACAGGGGGTGAAAAACTGTTTTTT
TRBD1 | . | TRBJ1-1 | TRBV5-1 | 14 | CASSRDRANTEAFF | TGCGCCAGCAGCCGGGACAGGGCGAACACTGAAGCTTTCTTT
TRBD2 | . | TRBJ2-5 | TRBV7-3 | 15 | CASSSQGLAGETQYF | TGTGCCAGCAGCTCGCAGGGACTAGCCGGAGAGACCCAGTACTTC